This T cell receptor beta chain was observed in a study of post-analysis software for immune sequencing data. Study results and limitations: Elevated frequency relative to controls characterized four or five TRBV segments in patients, TRBV5-6, TRBV5-1 and TRBV20-1 among them.

Germline V gives CDR1 KGHSH, CDR2 LQKENI. Trimming removed 0 bases from V and 13 bases from J, with 13 bases in between. The CDR3 is 13 amino acids. TCR beta libraries were prepared from cDNA with unique molecular identifiers. Each CDR3 protein is one row after TCRdb ran MiXCR on the PCR reads. The sample consists of fewer than 900,000 distinct CDR3 sequences, around 42% of them appearing once. A word on this clonotype: Its antigen is as yet unknown.

The TCR originated in a girl aged 10-17 years with multiple sclerosis. The gene calls are TRBV18 and TRBJ2-4; TRBD2 is a possible D gene (5 bases). Sequencing used blood. The CDR3 loop reads CASSPPDGWEQYF. The CDR3 DNA follows: TGTGCCAGCTCACCACCGGACGGATGGGAGCAGTACTTC.